This T cell receptor (beta chain) was sequenced for a study of T-cell memory formation after mild COVID-19. The study's findings and limits: Proof of SARS-CoV-2 specificity was absent for the second-wave clones that crested on day 37. Memory cells collected pre-infection included some clones that later responded, suggesting cross-reactive memory joined.

The CDR3 consists of 12 residues. Germline CDR1 reads SQVTM; CDR2 reads ANQGSEA. V trimming: 8 bases; J trimming: 4 bases; junction bases outside the gene matches: 6. On this clonotype: Its specificity is not known.

The TCR alpha and TCR beta cDNA libraries, bearing sample barcodes and UMIs, were generated by 5'RACE using constant-segment primers. MiXCR, applied by TCRdb to the 5' RACE reads, yields one record per CDR3 protein. The table lists roughly 150,000 distinct CDR3 sequences, roughly 13% of them singletons. The sequenced material came from PBMCs or a T cell subset sorted from them (not recorded which). V is TRBV29-1 and J is TRBJ2-5, with 8 positions matching TRBD1. The TCR sequence derives from a man younger than 35 who had mild COVID-19 (a few samples of this study predate the infection). Cell type and time point are not known. CDR3 sequence: CSTGQGGETQYF. For the CDR3, the DNA is TGCAGCACCGGACAGGGTGGAGAGACCCAGTACTTC.